The 16 T cell receptor beta chains given below trace back to one sample, sequenced in a study of cytomegalovirus exposure and HLA in healthy donors. Primers for the PCR totalled 60 Vbeta and 13 Jbeta. TCRdb's copy holds only in-frame clones and misses some; the assay was immunoSEQ multiplex PCR. This table has fewer than 250,000 clones, roughly 80% appearing once. Source material: PBMCs. These receptors were collected from a man younger than 45 in good health and CMV-seronegative.

This chain connects TRBV6-5 to TRBJ1-2; TRBD1 might be the D (6 bases). This CDR3 comprises 14 residues. Germline V gene data show CDR1 as MNHEY and CDR2 as SVGAGI. With 2 bases removed from V and 7 bases from J, the gap between germline ends came to 14 bases. CDR3 coding DNA: TGTGCCAGCAGTTACACACAACAGGGTTTTGGCTACACCTTC. This gives the protein CASSYTQQGFGYTF.

The chain employs TRBV9 and TRBJ2-3, with 7 bases identical to TRBD2. The CDR3 has 15 residues. Looked up from germline, CDR1 is SGDLS and CDR2 is YYNGEE. J gave up 5 bases and V 3 bases, and 9 bases lay outside the gene matches. The CDR3 DNA reads as TGTGCCAGCAGCGGGGAGGGAGCGTTAGGAGATACGCAGTATTTT. Translated: CASSGEGALGDTQYF. Together with reference TRBV9 and TRBJ2-3, the CDR3 gives the full variable domain: DSGVTQTPKHLITATGQRVTLRCSPRSGDLSVYWYQQSLDQGLQFLIQYYNGEERAKGNILERFSAQQFPDLHSELNLSSLELGDSALYFCASSGEGALGDTQYFGPGTRLTVL.

V gene TRBV5-1 combines with J gene TRBJ2-2; D is unclear. The length of the CDR3 is 11 residues. CDR1 and CDR2 (germline): SGHRS, YFSETQ. Trimming pared 6 bases from V and 3 bases from J, leaving 3 bases between. The CDR3 region is CASTYTGELFF. The CDR3 nucleotides are TGCGCCAGCACTTACACCGGGGAGCTGTTTTTT.

The rearrangement uses TRBV6-6 and TRBJ1-5, with 8 bases that match TRBD1. Looked up from germline, CDR1 is MNHNY and CDR2 is SVGAGI (reference sequence). The CDR3 totals 14 residues. V dropped 7 bases and J dropped 3; count of bases not matched to a gene: 5. The CDR3 DNA reads TGTGCCAGCAACGACAGGGGCTCCAATCAGCCCCAGCATTTT. Its translation: CASNDRGSNQPQHF.

The rearrangement uses TRBV4-2 and TRBJ2-5, with D possibly being TRBD1 (5 bases). Trimming removed 2 bases at V and 4 bases at J, with 14 bases between. The CDR3 covers 15 residues. Germline assignment: CDR1 LGHNA and CDR2 YNFKEQ. This CDR3 is CASSQRRGSGETQYF. The CDR3 DNA reads TGTGCCAGCAGCCAACGAAGGGGCTCTGGAGAGACCCAGTACTTC.

The chain uses TRBV5-6 and TRBJ2-5; D not certain. The germline gives CDR1 SGHDT, CDR2 YYEEEE. The CDR3 is 13 residues long. V dropped 6 bases and J dropped 2 bases, with 11 bases sitting between them. The DNA of the CDR3 is TGTGCCAGCACCCTAACAGAGCAAGAGACCCAGTACTTC. Translated: CASTLTEQETQYF.

In this sample, this clone turned up once. V and J are TRBV19 and TRBJ1-5, with 7 positions matching TRBD1. This CDR3 is 15 amino acids long. The V gene end was trimmed by 5 bases and the J gene end by 6 bases; junction bases not matched to a gene: 10. CDR1 is LNHDA, CDR2 SQIVND, per germline (reference sequence). The CDR3 protein is CASSEGSGGFQPQHF. In nucleotides, the CDR3 is TGTGCCAGTAGTGAGGGGTCAGGGGGATTTCAGCCCCAGCATTTT.

The rearrangement links TRBV2 to TRBJ1-6, with D possibly matching TRBD1 (5 bases). The CDR3 totals 15 residues. V lost 4 bases to trimming and J lost 7 bases, with 14 bases between them. Germline-derived CDR1 and CDR2 are SNHLY and FYNNEI. DNA of the CDR3: TGTGCCAGCAGTGGGGGGGGGACGGGGAATTCACCCCTCCACTTT. It specifies CASSGGGTGNSPLHF.

The J gene is TRBJ1-5, the V gene TRBV7-2, with D unresolved. The CDR3 loop spans 12 amino acids. Trimming left V 1 base short and J 6 bases short, with 4 bases between. CDR1 SGHTA and CDR2 FQGNSA come from the germline V gene. CDR3 amino acids: CASSLVGQPQHF. DNA for the CDR3: TGTGCCAGCAGCTTAGTCGGTCAGCCCCAGCATTTT.

This clone has only a few counts. The chain employs TRBV9 and TRBJ1-1; TRBD1 matches 8 bases. Per the germline V gene, CDR1 is SGDLS and CDR2 is YYNGEE. V gave up 2 bases and J gave up 5 bases; unmatched junction bases: 5. This CDR3 is built from 14 residues. CDR3 coding DNA: TGTGCCAGCAGCGTCGGACAGGGTAGGACTGAAGCTTTCTTT. Residues: CASSVGQGRTEAFF.

The V and J genes are TRBV5-6 and TRBJ1-2, with D possibly matching TRBD1 (6 bases). Trimming removed 3 bases at V and 4 bases at J, with 19 bases between. There are 16 residues in the CDR3. Germline V gene lookup returns CDR1 SGHDT and CDR2 YYEEEE. CDR3 amino acids: CASSSQARGFGYGYTF. CDR3 DNA sequence: TGTGCCAGCAGCTCCCAGGCCAGGGGCTTTGGCTATGGCTACACCTTC.

This chain joins TRBV7-6 and TRBJ2-1; D unresolved. The CDR3 covers 14 residues. Trimming removed 5 bases from V and 2 bases from J, with 10 bases in between. Per germline, CDR1 SGHVS and CDR2 FNYEAQ. CDR3 sequence (DNA): TGTGCCAGCAGCCCCGCCACGGCCTACAATGAGCAGTTCTTC. As protein: CASSPATAYNEQFF.

This chain links TRBV29-1 with TRBJ2-5, with 11 bases lining up with TRBD2. The CDR3 covers 16 residues. Trimming cost V 7 bases and J 5 bases; bases outside gene matches: 15. Looked up from germline, CDR1 is SQVTM and CDR2 is ANQGSEA. CDR3 sequence reads: CSAAPLAGGSKETQYF. The CDR3 coding sequence is TGCAGCGCCGCCCCTTTAGCGGGGGGGAGCAAGGAGACCCAGTACTTC.

This chain connects TRBV5-1 to TRBJ2-2; 9 nucleotides line up with TRBD1. The CDR3 totals 17 residues. V was pared by 1 base and J by 2 bases, with 6 bases of the junction left unmatched. Germline values: CDR1 SGHRS, CDR2 YFSETQ. The CDR3 is CASSLPDRGINTGELFF. The CDR3 nucleotides read TGCGCCAGCAGCTTGCCCGACAGGGGGATAAACACCGGGGAGCTGTTTTTT. The complete variable domain, with remaining parts taken from reference TRBV5-1 and TRBJ2-2, reads KAGVTQTPRYLIKTRGQQVTLSCSPISGHRSVSWYQQTPGQGLQFLFEYFSETQRNKGNFPGRFSGRQFSNSRSEMNVSTLELGDSALYLCASSLPDRGINTGELFFGEGSRLTVL.

J is TRBJ2-7 and V is TRBV2, with a tentative D call TRBD2 (6 bases). Germline CDR1 SNHLY, CDR2 FYNNEI. The length of the CDR3 is 14 residues. V dropped 4 bases and J dropped 5 bases, with 15 bases sitting between them. Written as DNA, the CDR3 is TGTGCCAGCAGTGTAGGTGGCCCGGGGGACGAGCAGTACTTC. Protein: CASSVGGPGDEQYF.

The V call is TRBV2, the J call TRBJ2-7, with 7 bases fitting TRBD1. V was pared by 5 bases and J by 1 base, with 5 bases of the junction left unmatched. The CDR3 extends over 14 amino acids. CDR1 is SNHLY, CDR2 FYNNEI, per germline. The CDR3 region has the DNA TGTGCCAGCAGTAACGACAGGGTTTCCTACGAGCAGTACTTC. It codes for CASSNDRVSYEQYF.